The clone carrying this TCR beta chain was counted a few times. Its antigen is currently unknown. The CDR3 is made up of 13 amino acids. Germline CDR1 is DFQATT and CDR2 is SNEGSKA (reference sequence). This entry is derived from a study of identical twins. cDNA carried unique molecular identifiers, and a universal primer site was added by template switching. TCRdb itself ran the 5' RACE reads through MiXCR, one entry per CDR3 protein. The profile shows just under 650,000 distinct CDR3 sequences, about 7.6% of them singletons. Study-wide results and limits: Because invariant MAIT and iNKT cells could be present, zero-insertion analyses could be partly confounded. Cross-sectional statistical analysis was relied on for the conclusions, without the same donors being followed.

Healthy Caucasians alone served as donors. These same data were also listed under a study on yellow fever vaccine responses in identical twins.

The sequence was obtained from a woman aged 18-29 years in good health. V usage is TRBV20-1 and J usage is TRBJ2-7, with 7 positions matching TRBD1. The sequencing sample was made of PBMCs. As DNA, the CDR3 is TGCATCGTCCAAGGGGGCGACTCCTACGAGCAGTACGTC. Its translation: CIVQGGDSYEQYV.